The subject of this entry is one TCR beta chain. No antigen is known for it. Only in-frame clones appear in the TCRdb table, and some are missing; sequencing was by immunoSEQ multiplex PCR. Here the sample spans around 240,000 clones, 50% to 80% being singletons. Partitioning of CD4+ cells yielded a CD45RA+ naive subset and a CD45RA-negative memory subset. This CDR3 has 16 amino acids. Trimming removed 0 bases from V and 8 bases from J; junction bases left unmatched: 3. The V gene's germline CDR1 is SGHDN and CDR2 FVKESK. The data stem from a study of shared clonotypes between healthy human individuals. Study information: Participating donors consisted of a couple of women and a few men aged 18 to 49.

Notes on the study in general: Sampling included only blood; tissue repertoires likely differ. Naive CD4 clonotypes overlapped across a few donors at about 5%.

The sequence came from a man under 40 in good health. V and J are TRBV14 and TRBJ2-1; 14 bases line up with TRBD2. The specimen was memory CD4+ T cells sorted from blood. Subset: CD45RA-negative fraction. Here the CDR3 DNA reads TGTGCCAGCAGCCAAGAAGGACTAGCGGGAGGTGATGAGCAGTTCTTC. Translated: CASSQEGLAGGDEQFF. Together with reference TRBV14 and TRBJ2-1, the CDR3 gives the full variable domain: EAGVTQFPSHSVIEKGQTVTLRCDPISGHDNLYWYRRVMGKEIKFLLHFVKESKQDESGMPNNRFLAERTGGTYSTLKVQPAELEDSGVYFCASSQEGLAGGDEQFFGPGTRLTVL.